This entry describes one T cell receptor (beta chain). Its antigen specificity is not known. Base qualities are not provided; no much larger clone lies one nucleotide away. TCRbeta CDR3 regions were amplified from genomic DNA by means of the immunoSEQ Assay, a bias-controlled multiplex PCR. The source study handled its data this way. The number of nucleated cells in each sample was estimated by amplification of reference gene primers within the assay. Sequence reads were collapsed and filtered to measure the absolute abundance of every unique TCRbeta CDR3 rearrangement. For each sample, productive Simpson clonality was calculated by taking the square root of Simpson's diversity index across productive rearrangements. The table comes from immuneACCESS by way of TCRdb, which keeps in-frame sequences with V and J called. Part of the clones is missing from these tables; in studies checked, under half for an unresolved V gene and the rest for unknown reasons. From that table come the V and J calls and clone size; the DNA was used to work out D and trimming. A total of around 300,000 clones appear in this sample, roughly nine tenths of them only once. The top ten clones comprise 1.9% of the sample.

The data derive from a study of blood T cell repertoires in COVID-19 (dated by TCRdb to 2018 to 2021). Background for the entire study: Collaborator samples came from the United States, Italy and Spain and covered acute and convalescent phases of COVID-19. The sample metadata nearly always contained a de-identified subject ID, COVID-19 status, age in years and sex. The repertoires were made available in a free public database intended to serve as a resource for research on the immune response to SARS-CoV-2. The dataset comprised deeply sampled blood TCRbeta repertoires from subjects exposed to, actively infected with, or recovered from COVID-19. The material from the prospective study consisted of cDNA or gDNA derived from T cells, B-cell-depleted T cells, or PBMCs. HLA class I and class II types, where available, came from metadata supplied by the sample provider rather than from assay-based typing. Samples were obtained from the ongoing ImmuneRACE study (first 160 participants) and from some 1,200 subjects provided by 6 global collaborators.

According to the germline V gene, CDR1 reads KGHSH and CDR2 reads LQKENI. At the junction V is shortened by 6 bases and J by 9 bases; bases outside the gene matches: 7. The CDR3, cysteine through phenylalanine, is 12 amino acids long. This entry keeps only the CDR3 DNA: 36 bases, framed from base 1. What the authors observed across the whole study: The amount of clinical and demographic metadata varied by source and participant and was provided uncurated.

Participants in the prospective study were enrolled through a virtual design, were aged roughly 18 to 100 years, and lived in roughly 24 United States geographic areas. In the prospective study, cohorts were assigned on the basis of participant-reported clinical history obtained from a screening survey and a study questionnaire. For ImmuneRACE Cohort 3, a participant was defined as recovered based on two consecutive negative NP/OP PCR tests, clearance by a healthcare professional, or resolution of symptoms. Each participant in the prospective study had whole blood, serum and a nasopharyngeal or oropharyngeal swab collected by mobile phlebotomists. Participants in the prospective study had the option to provide additional blood draws and questionnaires over an approximately 2-month period. Before DNA extraction, prospective study blood samples were shipped either frozen or at room temperature.

The origin of this receptor is a woman in her sixties or seventies who had recovered from COVID-19. Here the chain combines TRBV18 and TRBJ1-2, with 7 bases aligning to TRBD1. Material for sequencing was PBMCs or T cells enriched from blood (not recorded which). The DNA sequence is TGTGCCAGCTCGCAGACAGGGATGAGCTACACCTTC. Its product reads: CASSQTGMSYTF.